The following is a T cell receptor beta chain sequence with its context. Its target is unknown. This sample is part of a study of T-cell memory formation after mild COVID-19. Study information: For the most part, TCR clusters were specific to one donor.

This CDR3 has 14 residues. Germline trimming cut 4 bases from V and 7 bases from J; bases unmatched to any gene: 8. TCRdb independently ran MiXCR on the 5' RACE reads; one entry per CDR3 protein. The sample holds roughly 310,000 distinct CDR3 sequences, less than 20% seen once. Study-level results: Later expanders leaned CD4+, whereas day 15 to 85 contracting clones were balanced CD4/CD8. Mainly in CM and EM were contracting CD4+ clones; CD8+ were in EMRA.

The sample was PBMCs or a T cell subset sorted from them (not recorded which). The source of this sequence is a man aged 18 to 29 who had mild COVID-19 (a few samples of this study predate the infection). Cell type and time point are not known. The V gene is TRBV12-3 or TRBV12-4, the J gene TRBJ1-2, with 8 bases lining up with TRBD1. DNA for the CDR3: TGTGCCAGCAGTTCTTCCCCGCAGGGGGCTGGCTACACCTTC. Protein: CASSSSPQGAGYTF.